The 14 T cell receptor beta chains given below trace back to one sample, sequenced in a study of blood T cells in healthy people across ages. For the second PCR, which ran for 7 to 11 cycles, a sample-barcoded 5' primer and a J-beta primer mix were used. TCRdb redid the calling of the 5' RACE reads with MiXCR, one entry per CDR3 protein. The sample shows approximately 780,000 distinct CDR3 sequences, around 24% of them seen only once. This same sample was also taken into another study, of T cells of mothers and their children.

Sample: blood. The receptors come from a boy younger than 18 in good health.

This clonotype was detected a few times. V is TRBV2 and J is TRBJ2-7, with a weak D call TRBD2 (5 bases). CDR1 is SNHLY and CDR2 is FYNNEI in the germline V gene. The CDR3 has 12 residues. With 11 bases removed from V and 2 bases from J, the gap between germline ends came to 13 bases. CDR3 sequence: CARGNSPYEQYF. The CDR3, as DNA: TGTGCCCGAGGGAACAGCCCCTACGAGCAGTACTTC.

The rearrangement uses TRBV7-2 and TRBJ2-1; 11 bases align to TRBD2. The ends lost 5 bases at V and 3 bases at J; junction bases unmatched: 12. Germline CDR1 is SGHTA and CDR2 is FQGNSA. The CDR3 covers 18 residues. The CDR3 spells CASSQGASGGTYYNEQFF. CDR3 DNA: TGTGCCAGCAGCCAGGGAGCTAGCGGGGGGACTTACTACAATGAGCAGTTCTTC.

This chain links TRBV6-6 with TRBJ1-1, with 8 bases fitting TRBD1. The CDR3 length is 14 residues. Germline lookup yields CDR1 MNHNY and CDR2 SVGAGI (reference sequence). Trimming cost V 5 bases and J 11 bases; bases outside gene matches: 13. Here the CDR3 reads CASSRLDRDEGAFF. Written as DNA, the CDR3 is TGTGCCAGCAGTAGATTGGACAGGGACGAAGGGGCTTTCTTT.

This clonotype occurred a few times. The rearrangement links TRBV29-1 to TRBJ2-1, with 9 bases fitting TRBD1. The J call is uncertain, as TRBJ2-7 better fits the DNA end. Germline CDR1 reads SQVTM; CDR2 reads ANQGSEA. The CDR3 totals 13 residues. CDR3 in DNA: TGCAGCGTCCCGGGACAGGGCCCCTACGAGCAGTACTTC. Amino acids: CSVPGQGPYEQYF.

V gene TRBV20-1 combines with J gene TRBJ2-1; 8 positions match TRBD2. The length of the CDR3 is 14 residues. V lost 3 bases, J lost 1 base, and 2 bases stayed unmatched. Germline assignment: CDR1 DFQATT and CDR2 SNEGSKA (reference sequence). The DNA for the CDR3 is TGCAGTGCTAGCGGGGGGGGGTCCTACAATGAGCAGTTCTTC. Its protein is CSASGGGSYNEQFF.

The chain uses TRBV29-1 and TRBJ2-3; tentatively, D is TRBD1 (6 bases). Per the germline V gene, CDR1 is SQVTM and CDR2 is ANQGSEA. Between the trimmed V and J ends, which lost 5 bases and 2 bases, there was a span of 11 bases. This CDR3 is 13 amino acids long. CDR3 amino acids: CSVPGQYTDTQYF. In DNA form, the CDR3 reads TGCAGCGTTCCCGGACAGTACACAGATACGCAGTATTTT.

This clonotype was counted a few times. The chain recombines TRBV4-1 with TRBJ2-5, with TRBD1 matching 8 bases. This CDR3 has 15 residues. Trimming removed 2 bases from V and 2 bases from J; junction bases left unmatched: 4. Germline CDR1 and CDR2: MGHRA and YSYEKL. CDR3 protein: CASSQRDRGQETQYF. The CDR3 DNA follows: TGCGCCAGCAGCCAACGCGACAGGGGTCAAGAGACCCAGTACTTC.

This clonotype appeared a few times. As DNA, the CDR3 is TGTGCCAGCAGCCAGGGACTAGCGGGGGCCTTAGGAGACGAGCAGTACTTC. This encodes CASSQGLAGALGDEQYF. The rearrangement uses TRBV3-1 and TRBJ2-7; 14 bases map to TRBD2. Germline CDR1 reads LGHDT; CDR2 reads YNNKEL (reference sequence). Trimming at V came to 3 bases and at J to 5 bases, leaving 9 bases not matched to a gene. This CDR3 spans 17 amino acids.

This clonotype has a handful of counts. V usage is TRBV28 and J usage is TRBJ2-1; 10 nucleotides line up with TRBD2. This CDR3 has 14 amino acids. With V trimmed by 6 bases and J by 3 bases, 2 bases remained unmatched. Germline loops: CDR1 MDHEN, CDR2 SYDVKM. The CDR3 DNA follows: TGTGCCAGCAGAGCGGGGGGGCTCTACAATGAGCAGTTCTTC. The encoded protein is CASRAGGLYNEQFF. Complete variable domain (other parts from reference TRBV28 and TRBJ2-1): DVKVTQSSRYLVKRTGEKVFLECVQDMDHENMFWYRQDPGLGLRLIYFSYDVKMKEKGDIPEGYSVSREKKERFSLILESASTNQTSMYLCASRAGGLYNEQFFGPGTRLTVL.

This clonotype has at least ten counts. The chain recombines TRBV12-3 or TRBV12-4 with TRBJ2-5; D perhaps matches TRBD1 (5 bases). TRBJ2-7 explains the end of the DNA better; the J call may be wrong. The CDR3 has 12 residues. CDR3: CASSPRDYEQYF. The CDR3 DNA reads as TGTGCCAGCTCCCCCAGGGACTACGAGCAGTACTTC.

This chain links TRBV4-2 with TRBJ2-7; D possibly corresponds to TRBD2 (6 bases). The CDR3 spans 16 residues. Trimming left V 4 bases short and J 2 bases short, with 18 bases between. Germline assignment: CDR1 LGHNA and CDR2 YNFKEQ. The CDR3 bases are TGTGCCAGCAGCCCCGGGACTTTTCAGCTTACCTACGAGCAGTACTTC. As protein: CASSPGTFQLTYEQYF.

This chain uses TRBV28 with TRBJ2-1, with 8 bases identical to TRBD1. With 3 bases clipped from V and 8 bases from J, the junction kept 9 bases outside the gene matches. Germline-derived CDR1 and CDR2 are MDHEN and SYDVKM. This CDR3 is 15 amino acids long. CDR3 amino acids: CASSLSRGRIHEQFF. The CDR3 DNA follows: TGTGCCAGCAGTTTGAGCAGGGGGCGTATACATGAGCAGTTCTTC. Using reference TRBV28 and TRBJ2-1 for the parts outside the CDR3, the full variable domain is DVKVTQSSRYLVKRTGEKVFLECVQDMDHENMFWYRQDPGLGLRLIYFSYDVKMKEKGDIPEGYSVSREKKERFSLILESASTNQTSMYLCASSLSRGRIHEQFFGPGTRLTVL.

The chain has TRBV12-3 or TRBV12-4 and TRBJ2-7; D unclear. CDR3 length equals 13 residues. Deletions cut 3 bases from V and 3 bases from J, with 9 bases between. The CDR3 reads CASSFQVGYEQYF. The CDR3 region has the DNA TGTGCCAGCAGTTTCCAGGTGGGCTACGAGCAGTACTTC.

This clonotype came up a few times. CDR3: CAISESSTKNIQYF. The CDR3, as DNA: TGTGCCATCAGTGAATCATCCACCAAAAACATTCAGTACTTC. This chain connects TRBV10-3 to TRBJ2-4; the D is unclear. Trimming pared 3 bases from V and 2 bases from J, leaving 8 bases between. The germline V gene encodes CDR1 ENHRY and CDR2 SYGVKD. The CDR3 has 14 amino acids.